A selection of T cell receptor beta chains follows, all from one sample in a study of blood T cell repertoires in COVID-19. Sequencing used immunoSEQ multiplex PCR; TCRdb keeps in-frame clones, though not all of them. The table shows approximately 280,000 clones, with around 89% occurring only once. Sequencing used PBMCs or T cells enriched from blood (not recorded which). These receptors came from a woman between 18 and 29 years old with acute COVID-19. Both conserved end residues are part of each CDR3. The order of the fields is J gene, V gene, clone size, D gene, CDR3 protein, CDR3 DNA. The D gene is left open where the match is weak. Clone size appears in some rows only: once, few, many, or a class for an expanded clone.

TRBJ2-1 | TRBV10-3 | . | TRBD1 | CAISEFGQGIRDNEQFF | TGTGCCATCAGTGAATTCGGACAGGGGATACGGGACAATGAGCAGTTCTTC
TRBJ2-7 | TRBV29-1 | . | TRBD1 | CSVGQGIFYEQYF | TGCAGCGTTGGACAGGGGATATTCTACGAGCAGTACTTC
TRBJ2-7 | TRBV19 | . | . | CASSMGGQATYEQYF | TGTGCCAGTAGTATGGGTGGGCAGGCCACCTACGAGCAGTACTTC
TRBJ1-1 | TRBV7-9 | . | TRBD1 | CASSLRDREAFF | TGTGCCAGCAGCTTAAGGGACAGGGAAGCTTTCTTT
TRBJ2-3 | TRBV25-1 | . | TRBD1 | CASSAQSGQGADTQYF | TGTGCCAGCAGTGCCCAATCTGGACAGGGCGCAGATACGCAGTATTTT
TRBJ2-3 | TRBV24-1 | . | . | CATSDSGPTDTQYF | TGTGCCACCAGTGATTCAGGGCCCACAGATACGCAGTATTTT
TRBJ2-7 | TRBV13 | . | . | CASSDTVQGYEQYF | TGTGCCAGCAGCGATACAGTGCAGGGCTACGAGCAGTACTTC
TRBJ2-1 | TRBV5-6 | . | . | CASGISTGTDEQFF | TGTGCCAGCGGAATCTCAACAGGGACCGATGAGCAGTTCTTC
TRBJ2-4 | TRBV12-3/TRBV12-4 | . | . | CASSLDSRGIQYF | TGTGCCAGCAGTTTGGACTCCCGAGGCATTCAGTACTTC
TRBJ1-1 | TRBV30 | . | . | CAWSVQGTNTEAFF | TGTGCCTGGAGTGTGCAGGGGACGAACACTGAAGCTTTCTTT
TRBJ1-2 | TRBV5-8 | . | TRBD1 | CASSLPGTGRGYTF | TGTGCCAGCAGCTTACCGGGGACAGGTCGCGGCTACACCTTC
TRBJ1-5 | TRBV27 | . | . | CASSRGGQGSNQPQHF | TGTGCCAGCAGCCGGGGGGGCCAGGGTAGCAATCAGCCCCAGCATTTT
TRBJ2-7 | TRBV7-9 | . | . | CASSLQGTYEQYF | TGTGCCAGCAGCTTACAGGGTACCTACGAGCAGTACTTC
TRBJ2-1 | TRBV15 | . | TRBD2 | CATSGRLAGVGEQFF | TGTGCCACCAGCGGAAGACTAGCGGGAGTGGGTGAGCAGTTCTTC
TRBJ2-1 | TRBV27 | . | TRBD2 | CASSGRLAGVGGQFF | TGTGCCAGCAGTGGGAGACTAGCGGGAGTCGGGGGGCAGTTCTTC
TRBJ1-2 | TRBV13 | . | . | CASSPEPDRSGYGYTF | TGTGCCAGCAGCCCAGAGCCGGACAGAAGTGGGTATGGCTACACCTTC
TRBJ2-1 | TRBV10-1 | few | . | CASSGTLLYNEQFF | TGCGCCAGCAGCGGGACTCTCCTATACAATGAGCAGTTCTTC
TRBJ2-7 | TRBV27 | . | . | CASSYQGGSYEQYF | TGTGCCAGCAGTTACCAGGGGGGTTCCTACGAGCAGTACTTC
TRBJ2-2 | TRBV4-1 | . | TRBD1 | CASSHEGTGYRNTGELFF | TGCGCCAGCAGCCACGAAGGGACAGGCTACAGAAACACCGGGGAGCTGTTTTTT
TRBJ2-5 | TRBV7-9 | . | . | CASSFDRNSQETQYF | TGTGCCAGCAGCTTTGATAGGAACAGCCAAGAGACCCAGTACTTC
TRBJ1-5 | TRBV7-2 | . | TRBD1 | CASSFIKGAGDQPQHF | TGTGCCAGCAGCTTCATAAAGGGGGCAGGGGATCAGCCCCAGCATTTT
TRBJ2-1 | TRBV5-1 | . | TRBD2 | CASSWGTRDLGQFF | TGCGCCAGCAGCTGGGGGACTAGGGACCTTGGGCAGTTCTTC
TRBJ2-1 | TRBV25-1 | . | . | CASSERYPYNEQFF | TGTGCCAGCAGTGAACGCTATCCGTACAATGAGCAGTTCTTC
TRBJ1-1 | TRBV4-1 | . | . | CASSQGQNINTEAFF | TGCGCCAGCAGCCAAGGGCAGAACATTAACACTGAAGCTTTCTTT
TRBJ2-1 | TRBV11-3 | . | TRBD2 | CASSLGGLGGTYNEQFF | TGTGCCAGCAGCTTAGGAGGACTAGGAGGGACCTACAATGAGCAGTTCTTC
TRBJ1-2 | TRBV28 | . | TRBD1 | CASKLGGAYGYTF | TGTGCCAGCAAGTTAGGGGGCGCTTATGGCTACACCTTC
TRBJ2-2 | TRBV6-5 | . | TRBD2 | CASSYGGLTGELFF | TGTGCCAGCAGTTACGGGGGACTAACCGGGGAGCTGTTTTTT
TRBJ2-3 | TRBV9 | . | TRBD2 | CASSRLAGWGTDTQYF | TGTGCCAGCAGCCGGCTAGCGGGGTGGGGCACAGATACGCAGTATTTT
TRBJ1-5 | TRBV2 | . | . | CASSEEGGVGQPQHF | TGTGCCAGCAGTGAAGAAGGCGGGGTAGGCCAGCCCCAGCATTTT
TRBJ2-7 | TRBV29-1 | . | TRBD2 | CSATAGGAYEQYF | TGCAGCGCAACAGCGGGAGGGGCTTACGAGCAGTACTTC
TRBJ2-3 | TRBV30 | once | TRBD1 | CAWRDRPTDTQYF | TGTGCCTGGCGGGACAGACCCACAGATACGCAGTATTTT
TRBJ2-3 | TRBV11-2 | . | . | CASSLDLSLALTDTQYF | TGTGCCAGCAGCTTAGATCTCTCTCTAGCTTTGACAGATACGCAGTATTTT
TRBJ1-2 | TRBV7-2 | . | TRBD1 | CAIQQGNYGYTF | TGTGCCATCCAACAGGGGAACTATGGCTACACCTTC
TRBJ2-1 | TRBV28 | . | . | CASSTQRGSSYNEQFF | TGTGCCAGCAGTACGCAACGGGGGAGCTCCTACAATGAGCAGTTCTTC
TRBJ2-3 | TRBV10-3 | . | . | CATGLATGTQYF | TGTGCCACCGGGTTGGCCACCGGTACGCAGTATTTT
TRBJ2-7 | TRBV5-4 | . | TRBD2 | CASSAGTSGRLSYEQYF | TGTGCCAGCAGCGCCGGGACTAGCGGGAGGTTATCCTACGAGCAGTACTTC
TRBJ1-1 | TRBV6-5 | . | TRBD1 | CASSRTPDRGTEAFF | TGTGCCAGCAGTAGGACACCGGACAGGGGGACTGAAGCTTTCTTT
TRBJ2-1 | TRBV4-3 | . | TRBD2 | CASSLGTSTYNEQFF | TGCGCCAGCAGCCTAGGGACTAGCACTTACAATGAGCAGTTCTTC
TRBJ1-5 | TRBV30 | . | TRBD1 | CAWSSYGQGYQPQHF | TGTGCCTGGAGTAGTTATGGACAGGGGTATCAGCCCCAGCATTTT
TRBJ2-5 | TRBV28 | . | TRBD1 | CASSSFRTGETQYF | TGTGCCAGCAGTTCATTCAGGACAGGAGAGACCCAGTACTTC
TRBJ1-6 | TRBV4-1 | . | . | CASSHLPRDKRILNSPLHF | TGCGCCAGCAGCCACTTACCCCGGGACAAGCGAATATTAAATTCACCCCTCCACTTT
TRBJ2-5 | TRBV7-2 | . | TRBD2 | CASSPWGGQETQYF | TGTGCCAGCAGCCCTTGGGGGGGACAAGAGACCCAGTACTTC
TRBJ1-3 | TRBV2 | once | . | CASSAVDTIYF | TGTGCCAGCAGCGCCGTAGACACCATATATTTT
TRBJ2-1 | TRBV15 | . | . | CATSTGGAGGSYEQFF | TGTGCCACCAGTACAGGGGGCGCGGGGGGCTCATATGAGCAGTTCTTC
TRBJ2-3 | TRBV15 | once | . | CATSRAQGITDTQYF | TGTGCCACCAGCAGAGCTCAGGGAATTACAGATACGCAGTATTTT
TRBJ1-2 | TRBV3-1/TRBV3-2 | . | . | CASSQSPGDNYGYTF | TGTGCCAGCAGCCAAAGTCCAGGGGATAACTATGGCTACACCTTC
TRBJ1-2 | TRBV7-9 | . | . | CASSSTQTEDYGYTF | TGTGCCAGCAGCAGTACGCAGACAGAGGACTATGGCTACACCTTC
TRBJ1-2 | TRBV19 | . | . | CASTTGWGYTF | TGTGCCAGTACCACAGGCTGGGGCTACACCTTC
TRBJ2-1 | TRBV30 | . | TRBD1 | CAWSWTGMDEQFF | TGTGCCTGGAGTTGGACAGGGATGGATGAGCAGTTCTTC
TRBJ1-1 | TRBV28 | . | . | CASSGELLRADAFF | TGTGCCAGCAGCGGCGAATTATTAAGAGCGGATGCTTTCTTT
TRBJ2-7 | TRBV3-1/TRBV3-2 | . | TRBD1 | CASSQEDRGSYEQYF | TGTGCCAGCAGCCAAGAGGACAGGGGGTCCTACGAGCAGTACTTC
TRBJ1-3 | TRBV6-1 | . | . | CASSEWGRSAGRSGNTIYF | TGTGCCAGCAGTGAATGGGGCCGCTCGGCAGGCCGCTCTGGAAACACCATATATTTT
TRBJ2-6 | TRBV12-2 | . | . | CASRLAGGRDRSGANVLTF | TGTGCAAGTCGCTTAGCGGGTGGCAGGGATCGGTCTGGGGCCAACGTCCTGACTTTC
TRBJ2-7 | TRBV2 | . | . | CASSGRRAGEQYF | TGTGCCAGCAGTGGAAGGAGGGCCGGCGAGCAGTACTTC
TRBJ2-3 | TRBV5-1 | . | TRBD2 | CASSWGSGTSTDTQYF | TGCGCCAGCAGCTGGGGGAGCGGGACTAGCACAGATACGCAGTATTTT
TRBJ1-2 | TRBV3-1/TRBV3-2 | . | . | CASSQGRPYGYTF | TGTGCCAGCAGCCAGGGCAGACCCTATGGCTACACCTTC
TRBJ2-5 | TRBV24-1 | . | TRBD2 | CATSDLAGETQYF | TGTGCCACCAGTGATTTAGCGGGGGAGACCCAGTACTTC
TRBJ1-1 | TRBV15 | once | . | CATSRERNWRANTEAFF | TGTGCCACCAGCAGAGAACGGAATTGGAGGGCGAACACTGAAGCTTTCTTT